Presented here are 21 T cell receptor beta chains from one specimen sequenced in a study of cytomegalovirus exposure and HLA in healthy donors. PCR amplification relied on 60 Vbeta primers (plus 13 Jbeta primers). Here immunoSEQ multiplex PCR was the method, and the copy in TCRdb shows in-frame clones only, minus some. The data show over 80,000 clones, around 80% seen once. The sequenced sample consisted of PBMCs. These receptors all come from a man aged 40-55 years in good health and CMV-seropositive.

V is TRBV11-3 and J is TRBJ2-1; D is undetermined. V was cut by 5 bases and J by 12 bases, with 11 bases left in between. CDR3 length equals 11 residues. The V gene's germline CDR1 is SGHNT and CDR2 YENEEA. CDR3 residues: CASSRSHVQFF. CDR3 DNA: TGTGCCAGCAGCCGGAGCCACGTGCAGTTCTTC.

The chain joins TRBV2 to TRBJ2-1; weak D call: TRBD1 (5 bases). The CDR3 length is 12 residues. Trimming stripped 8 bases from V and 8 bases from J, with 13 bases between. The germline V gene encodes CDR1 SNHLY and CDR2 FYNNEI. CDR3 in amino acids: CASRWGAHEQFF. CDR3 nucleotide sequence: TGTGCCAGCCGGTGGGGCGCCCATGAGCAGTTCTTC.

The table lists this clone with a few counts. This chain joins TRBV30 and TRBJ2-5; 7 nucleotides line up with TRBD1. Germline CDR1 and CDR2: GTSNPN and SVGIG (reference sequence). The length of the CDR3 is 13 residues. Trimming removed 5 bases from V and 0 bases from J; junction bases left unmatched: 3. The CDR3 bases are TGTGCCTGGGCCGGGACAGACCAAGAGACCCAGTACTTC. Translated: CAWAGTDQETQYF.

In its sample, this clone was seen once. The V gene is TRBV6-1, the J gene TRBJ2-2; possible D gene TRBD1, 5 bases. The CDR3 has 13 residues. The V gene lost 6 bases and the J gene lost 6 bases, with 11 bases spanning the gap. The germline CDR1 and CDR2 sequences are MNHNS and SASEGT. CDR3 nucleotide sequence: TGTGCCAGCAGACAGGCTGTCTCCGGGGAGCTGTTTTTT. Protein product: CASRQAVSGELFF.

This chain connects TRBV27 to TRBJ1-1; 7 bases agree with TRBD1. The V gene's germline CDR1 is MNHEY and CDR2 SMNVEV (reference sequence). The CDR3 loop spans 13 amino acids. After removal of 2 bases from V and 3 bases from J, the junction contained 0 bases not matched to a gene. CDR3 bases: TGTGCCAGCAGTTTAGACAGGGACACTGAAGCTTTCTTT. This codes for CASSLDRDTEAFF.

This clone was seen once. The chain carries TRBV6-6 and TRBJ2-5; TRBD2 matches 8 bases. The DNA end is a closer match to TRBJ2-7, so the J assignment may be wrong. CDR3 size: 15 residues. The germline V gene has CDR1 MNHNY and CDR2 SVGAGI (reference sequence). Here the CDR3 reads CASAPERGLRYEQYF. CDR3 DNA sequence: TGTGCCAGCGCCCCAGAGCGGGGGTTAAGGTACGAGCAGTACTTC.

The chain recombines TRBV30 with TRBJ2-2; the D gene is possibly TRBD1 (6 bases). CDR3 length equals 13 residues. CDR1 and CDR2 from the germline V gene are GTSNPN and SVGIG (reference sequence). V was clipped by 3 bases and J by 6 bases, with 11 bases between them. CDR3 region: CAWSEQGAGELFF. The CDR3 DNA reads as TGTGCCTGGAGCGAACAGGGTGCCGGGGAGCTGTTTTTT.

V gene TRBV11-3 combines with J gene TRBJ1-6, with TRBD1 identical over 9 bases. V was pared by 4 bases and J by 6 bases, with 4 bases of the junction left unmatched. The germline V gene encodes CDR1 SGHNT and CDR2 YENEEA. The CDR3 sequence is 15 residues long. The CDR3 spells CASSSGQGSNSPLHF. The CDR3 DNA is TGTGCCAGCAGCTCCGGACAGGGGAGTAATTCACCCCTCCACTTT.

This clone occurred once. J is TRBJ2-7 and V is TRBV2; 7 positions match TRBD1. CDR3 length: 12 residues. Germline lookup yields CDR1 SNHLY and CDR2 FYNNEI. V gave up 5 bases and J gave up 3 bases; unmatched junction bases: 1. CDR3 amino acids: CASSSGGYEQYF. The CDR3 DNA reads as TGTGCCAGCAGTTCAGGGGGCTACGAGCAGTACTTC.

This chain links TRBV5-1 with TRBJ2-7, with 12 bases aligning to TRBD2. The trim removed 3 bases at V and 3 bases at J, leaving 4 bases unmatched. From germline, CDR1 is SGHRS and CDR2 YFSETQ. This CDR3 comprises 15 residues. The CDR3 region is CASSSGLAGHYEQYF. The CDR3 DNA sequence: TGCGCCAGCAGCTCCGGACTAGCGGGACACTACGAGCAGTACTTC.

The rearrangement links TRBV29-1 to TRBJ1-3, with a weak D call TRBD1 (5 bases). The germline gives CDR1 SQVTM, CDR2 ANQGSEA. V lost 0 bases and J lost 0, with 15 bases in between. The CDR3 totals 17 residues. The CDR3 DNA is TGCAGCGTTGAAGATTCAGGGCCATCGAGCTCTGGAAACACCATATATTTT. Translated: CSVEDSGPSSSGNTIYF.

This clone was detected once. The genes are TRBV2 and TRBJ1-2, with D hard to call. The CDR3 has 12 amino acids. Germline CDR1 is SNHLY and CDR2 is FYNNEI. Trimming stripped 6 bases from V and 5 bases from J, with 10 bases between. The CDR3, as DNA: TGTGCCAGCAGCTTTTCGAGATATGGCTACACCTTC. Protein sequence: CASSFSRYGYTF.

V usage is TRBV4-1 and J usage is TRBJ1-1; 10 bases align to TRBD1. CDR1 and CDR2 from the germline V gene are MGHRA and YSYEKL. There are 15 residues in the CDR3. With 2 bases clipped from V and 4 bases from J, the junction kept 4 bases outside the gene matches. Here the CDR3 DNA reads TGCGCCAGCAGCCAAATGACAGGGGGCTTCACTGAAGCTTTCTTT. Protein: CASSQMTGGFTEAFF.

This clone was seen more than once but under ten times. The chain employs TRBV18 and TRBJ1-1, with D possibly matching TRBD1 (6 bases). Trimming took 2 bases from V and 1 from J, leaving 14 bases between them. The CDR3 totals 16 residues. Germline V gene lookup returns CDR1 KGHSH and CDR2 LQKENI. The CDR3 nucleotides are TGTGCCAGCTCACCAACCAGGGGTCGGGAGAACACTGAAGCTTTCTTT. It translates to CASSPTRGRENTEAFF.

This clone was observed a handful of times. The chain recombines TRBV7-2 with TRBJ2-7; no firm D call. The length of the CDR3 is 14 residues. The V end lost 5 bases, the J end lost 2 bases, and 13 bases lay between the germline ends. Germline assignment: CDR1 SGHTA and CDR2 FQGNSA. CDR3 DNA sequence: TGTGCCAGCAGCCCTAGGCCCGGAACCTACGAGCAGTACTTC. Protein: CASSPRPGTYEQYF.

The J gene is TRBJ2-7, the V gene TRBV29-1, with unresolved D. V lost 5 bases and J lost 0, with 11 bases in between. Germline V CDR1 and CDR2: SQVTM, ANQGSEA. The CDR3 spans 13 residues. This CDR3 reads CSVSTYSSYEQYF. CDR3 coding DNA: TGCAGCGTTTCGACATATTCCTCCTACGAGCAGTACTTC.

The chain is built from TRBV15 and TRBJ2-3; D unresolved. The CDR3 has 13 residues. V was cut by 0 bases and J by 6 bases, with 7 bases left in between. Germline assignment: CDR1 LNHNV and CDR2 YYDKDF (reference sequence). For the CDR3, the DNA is TGTGCCACCAGCAGAGATTTCCCGGATACGCAGTATTTT. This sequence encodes CATSRDFPDTQYF.

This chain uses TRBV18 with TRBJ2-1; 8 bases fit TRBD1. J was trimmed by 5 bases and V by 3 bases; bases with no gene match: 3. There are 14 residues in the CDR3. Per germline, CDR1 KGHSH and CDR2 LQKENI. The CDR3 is CASSPSRGHNEQFF. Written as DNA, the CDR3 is TGTGCCAGCTCACCCTCCAGGGGGCACAATGAGCAGTTCTTC.

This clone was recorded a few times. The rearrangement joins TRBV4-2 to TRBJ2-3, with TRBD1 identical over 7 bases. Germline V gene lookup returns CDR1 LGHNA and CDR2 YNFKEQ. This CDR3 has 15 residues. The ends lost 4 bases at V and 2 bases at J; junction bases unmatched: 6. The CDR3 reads CASSPRDRATDTQYF. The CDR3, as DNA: TGTGCCAGCAGCCCCCGGGACAGAGCCACAGATACGCAGTATTTT.

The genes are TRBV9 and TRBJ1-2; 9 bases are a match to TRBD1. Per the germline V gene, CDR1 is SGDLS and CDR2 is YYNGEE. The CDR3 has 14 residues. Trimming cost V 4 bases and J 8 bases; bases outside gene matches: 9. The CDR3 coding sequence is TGTGCCAGCAGCACAACAGGGGGCGCGGGGGGCTACACCTTC. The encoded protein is CASSTTGGAGGYTF.

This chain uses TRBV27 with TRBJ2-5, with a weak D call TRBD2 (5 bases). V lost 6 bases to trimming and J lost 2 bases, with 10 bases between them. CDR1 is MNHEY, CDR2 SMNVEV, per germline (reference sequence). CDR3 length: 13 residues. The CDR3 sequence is CASRRGRQETQYF. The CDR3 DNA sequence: TGTGCCAGCAGGCGTGGGAGACAAGAGACCCAGTACTTC.